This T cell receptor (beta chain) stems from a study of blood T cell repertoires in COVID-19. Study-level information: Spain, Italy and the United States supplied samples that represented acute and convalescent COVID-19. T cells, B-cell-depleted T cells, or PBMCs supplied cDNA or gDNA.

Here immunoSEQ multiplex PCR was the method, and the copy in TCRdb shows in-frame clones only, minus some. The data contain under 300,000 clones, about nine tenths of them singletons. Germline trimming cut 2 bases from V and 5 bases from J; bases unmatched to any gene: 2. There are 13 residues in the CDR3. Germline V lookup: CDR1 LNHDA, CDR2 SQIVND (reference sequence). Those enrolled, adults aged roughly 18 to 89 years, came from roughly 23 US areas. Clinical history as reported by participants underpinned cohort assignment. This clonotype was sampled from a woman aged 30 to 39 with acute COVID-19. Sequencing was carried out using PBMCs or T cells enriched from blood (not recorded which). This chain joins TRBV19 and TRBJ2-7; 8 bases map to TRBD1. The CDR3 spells CASSIQGANEQYF. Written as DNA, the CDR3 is TGTGCCAGTAGTATACAGGGGGCCAACGAGCAGTACTTC.